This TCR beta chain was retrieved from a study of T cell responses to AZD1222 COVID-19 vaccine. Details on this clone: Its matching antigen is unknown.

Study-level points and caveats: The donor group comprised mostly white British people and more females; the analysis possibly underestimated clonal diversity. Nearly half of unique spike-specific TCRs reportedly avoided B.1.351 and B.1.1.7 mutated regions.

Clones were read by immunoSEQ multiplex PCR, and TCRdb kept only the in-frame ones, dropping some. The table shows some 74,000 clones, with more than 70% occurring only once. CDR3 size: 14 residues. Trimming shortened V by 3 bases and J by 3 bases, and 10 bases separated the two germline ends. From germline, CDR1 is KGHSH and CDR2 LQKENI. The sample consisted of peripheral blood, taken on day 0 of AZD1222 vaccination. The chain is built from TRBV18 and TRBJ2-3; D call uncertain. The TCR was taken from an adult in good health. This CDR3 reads CASSPSTGTDTQYF. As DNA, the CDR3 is TGTGCCAGCTCACCGTCTACTGGGACAGATACGCAGTATTTT.